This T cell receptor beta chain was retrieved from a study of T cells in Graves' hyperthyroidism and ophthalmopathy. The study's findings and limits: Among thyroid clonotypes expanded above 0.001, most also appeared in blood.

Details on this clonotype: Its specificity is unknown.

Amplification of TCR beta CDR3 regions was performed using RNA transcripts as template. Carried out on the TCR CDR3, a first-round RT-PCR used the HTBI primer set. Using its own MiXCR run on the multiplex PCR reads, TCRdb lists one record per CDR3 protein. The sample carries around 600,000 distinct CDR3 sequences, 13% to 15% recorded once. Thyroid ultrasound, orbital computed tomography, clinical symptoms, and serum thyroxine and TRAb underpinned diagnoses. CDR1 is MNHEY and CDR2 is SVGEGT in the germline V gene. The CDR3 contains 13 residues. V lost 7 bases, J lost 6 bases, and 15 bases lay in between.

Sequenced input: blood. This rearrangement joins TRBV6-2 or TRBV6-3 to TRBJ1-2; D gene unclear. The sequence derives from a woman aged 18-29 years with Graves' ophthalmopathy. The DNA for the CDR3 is TGTGCCAGCATTAACCAGGTCGGGCATGGCTACACCTTC. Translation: CASINQVGHGYTF.